The rows below give T cell receptor beta chains drawn from one sample of a study of T cell responses to AZD1222 COVID-19 vaccine. Here immunoSEQ multiplex PCR was the method, and the copy in TCRdb shows in-frame clones only, minus some. The table has roughly 160,000 clones, around 87% seen once. Sequencing used peripheral blood, obtained on day 0 of AZD1222 vaccination. The receptors come from an adult in good health. Both conserved end residues are part of each CDR3. D genes are given only for firm matches. Clone sizes are given selectively: once, few, many, or a class where the clone is expanded.

d_gene: .; v_gene: TRBV11-3; abundance: .; j_gene: TRBJ2-1; CDR3nt: TGTGCCAGCAGCTTACAGGGTACTTCTGAGCAGTTCTTC; CDR3aa: CASSLQGTSEQFF
d_gene: .; v_gene: TRBV18; abundance: .; j_gene: TRBJ2-7; CDR3nt: TGTGCCAGCTCCAACCCGGGACGAGCCTACGAGCAGTACTTC; CDR3aa: CASSNPGRAYEQYF
d_gene: TRBD1; v_gene: TRBV29-1; abundance: .; j_gene: TRBJ1-1; CDR3nt: TGCAGCGTTGAAGGGCAGGGGGCTTCCACTGAAGCTTTCTTT; CDR3aa: CSVEGQGASTEAFF
d_gene: TRBD1; v_gene: TRBV7-9; abundance: .; j_gene: TRBJ2-7; CDR3nt: TGTGCCAGCAGCTTAGGACAGGGCCTTTGGCAGTACTTC; CDR3aa: CASSLGQGLWQYF
d_gene: TRBD1; v_gene: TRBV24-1; abundance: .; j_gene: TRBJ1-2; CDR3nt: TGTGCCACCAGTGATTACAAAGACAGGGGATACACCTTC; CDR3aa: CATSDYKDRGYTF
d_gene: .; v_gene: TRBV9; abundance: .; j_gene: TRBJ2-1; CDR3nt: TGTGCCAGCAGCCCCAGACAGAGCTCCTACAATGAGCAGTTCTTC; CDR3aa: CASSPRQSSYNEQFF
d_gene: .; v_gene: TRBV7-8; abundance: .; j_gene: TRBJ2-1; CDR3nt: TGTGCCAGCAGCTCCCAACAGGGCTACAATGAGCAGTTCTTC; CDR3aa: CASSSQQGYNEQFF
d_gene: .; v_gene: TRBV6-2/TRBV6-3; abundance: .; j_gene: TRBJ1-1; CDR3nt: TGTGCCAGCAGTACGGGGGGCTCTCTGGTTTTGGAAGCTTTCTTT; CDR3aa: CASSTGGSLVLEAFF
d_gene: .; v_gene: TRBV6-5; abundance: .; j_gene: TRBJ1-4; CDR3nt: TGTGCCAGCAGTTACGGACAGTATAATGAAAAACTGTTTTTT; CDR3aa: CASSYGQYNEKLFF
d_gene: TRBD2; v_gene: TRBV5-1; abundance: once; j_gene: TRBJ2-2; CDR3nt: TGCGCCAGCAAAAATGGTAGCGGGGGGACGAACACCGGGGAGCTGTTTTTT; CDR3aa: CASKNGSGGTNTGELFF
d_gene: TRBD2; v_gene: TRBV19; abundance: .; j_gene: TRBJ2-3; CDR3nt: TGTGCCAGTAGTATCGACGGGGGGGCCGGTACGCAGTATTTT; CDR3aa: CASSIDGGAGTQYF
d_gene: .; v_gene: TRBV4-3; abundance: .; j_gene: TRBJ2-7; CDR3nt: TGCGCCAGCAGCCAAGATAAAAATTTGGAAAGCTCCTACGAGCAGTACTTC; CDR3aa: CASSQDKNLESSYEQYF
d_gene: .; v_gene: TRBV27; abundance: .; j_gene: TRBJ2-6; CDR3nt: TGTGCCAGCAGTATTCTCGGAGGGGCCAACGTCCTGACTTTC; CDR3aa: CASSILGGANVLTF
d_gene: .; v_gene: TRBV19; abundance: .; j_gene: TRBJ2-1; CDR3nt: TGTGCCAGTAGCGCACAGGGGGGGTCCTACAATGAGCAGTTCTTC; CDR3aa: CASSAQGGSYNEQFF
d_gene: .; v_gene: TRBV5-1; abundance: .; j_gene: TRBJ2-3; CDR3nt: TGCGCCAGCAGCTTGGAGGGGGGGCCCCGGGGAGATACGCAGTATTTT; CDR3aa: CASSLEGGPRGDTQYF
d_gene: .; v_gene: TRBV27; abundance: .; j_gene: TRBJ2-3; CDR3nt: TGTGCCACCTCAGCCGGGATTAACACAGATACGCAGTATTTT; CDR3aa: CATSAGINTDTQYF
d_gene: .; v_gene: TRBV6-1; abundance: .; j_gene: TRBJ1-6; CDR3nt: TGTGCCAGCAGTGAAGGTCCGGGCGATAATTCACCCCTCCACTTT; CDR3aa: CASSEGPGDNSPLHF
d_gene: .; v_gene: TRBV30; abundance: .; j_gene: TRBJ1-4; CDR3nt: TGTGCCTGGACCAAAAGCAGAGCTAATGAAAAACTGTTTTTT; CDR3aa: CAWTKSRANEKLFF
d_gene: .; v_gene: TRBV7-2; abundance: .; j_gene: TRBJ2-1; CDR3nt: TGTGCCAGCAGCTTAAACACTTACAATGAGCAGTTCTTC; CDR3aa: CASSLNTYNEQFF
d_gene: .; v_gene: TRBV7-3; abundance: .; j_gene: TRBJ1-1; CDR3nt: TGTGCCAGCAGCTTACTGGGAGGGAACACTGAAGCTTTCTTT; CDR3aa: CASSLLGGNTEAFF
d_gene: TRBD2; v_gene: TRBV4-3; abundance: .; j_gene: TRBJ2-7; CDR3nt: TGCGCCAGCAGCCAGACCACTAGCGGCTACGAGCAGTACTTC; CDR3aa: CASSQTTSGYEQYF
d_gene: .; v_gene: TRBV9; abundance: .; j_gene: TRBJ1-2; CDR3nt: TGTGCCAGCAGCGCCCGCGGGGGGTCGAGGTATGGCTACACCTTC; CDR3aa: CASSARGGSRYGYTF
d_gene: TRBD2; v_gene: TRBV4-3; abundance: .; j_gene: TRBJ2-7; CDR3nt: TGCGCCAGCAGCCAAGATCTACTAGCGGCCTACGAGCAGTACTTC; CDR3aa: CASSQDLLAAYEQYF
d_gene: TRBD1; v_gene: TRBV24-1; abundance: .; j_gene: TRBJ2-5; CDR3nt: TGTGCCACCAGTTCAGGGGGTAGAGAGACCCAGTACTTC; CDR3aa: CATSSGGRETQYF
d_gene: TRBD1; v_gene: TRBV7-2; abundance: .; j_gene: TRBJ2-7; CDR3nt: TGTGCCAGCAGCTTAGGGACAGGCATCGAGCAGTACTTC; CDR3aa: CASSLGTGIEQYF
d_gene: TRBD2; v_gene: TRBV19; abundance: .; j_gene: TRBJ2-7; CDR3nt: TGTGCCAGTAGTATAGTGGCGGGGGGCTACGAGCAGTACTTC; CDR3aa: CASSIVAGGYEQYF
d_gene: .; v_gene: TRBV4-1; abundance: few; j_gene: TRBJ2-5; CDR3nt: TGCGCCAGCAGCCAAGAAGGGATAGGTAGGGTCGGGGAGACCCAGTACTTC; CDR3aa: CASSQEGIGRVGETQYF
d_gene: .; v_gene: TRBV30; abundance: .; j_gene: TRBJ1-1; CDR3nt: TGTGCCTGGAGTGTACGGGGGAACACTGAAGCTTTCTTT; CDR3aa: CAWSVRGNTEAFF
d_gene: TRBD1; v_gene: TRBV29-1; abundance: few; j_gene: TRBJ2-1; CDR3nt: TGCGGGGACAGGGCCTACAATGAGCAGTTCTTC; CDR3aa: CGDRAYNEQFF
d_gene: .; v_gene: TRBV28; abundance: .; j_gene: TRBJ1-6; CDR3nt: TGTGCCAGCAGTTTTGGGCGGGCTTCTAATTCACCCCTCCACTTT; CDR3aa: CASSFGRASNSPLHF
d_gene: .; v_gene: TRBV7-2; abundance: .; j_gene: TRBJ1-4; CDR3nt: TGTGCCAGCAGCTTACTAGACGGCGGGACTGAAAAACTGTTTTTT; CDR3aa: CASSLLDGGTEKLFF
d_gene: .; v_gene: TRBV19; abundance: few; j_gene: TRBJ2-2; CDR3nt: TGTGCCAGTACCCAACACCCAGGAGTTGGGAACACCGGGGAGCTGTTTTTT; CDR3aa: CASTQHPGVGNTGELFF
d_gene: TRBD1; v_gene: TRBV14; abundance: once; j_gene: TRBJ1-5; CDR3nt: TGTGCCAGCAGCCCCGAGGGGGCTAATCAGCCCCAGCATTTT; CDR3aa: CASSPEGANQPQHF
d_gene: .; v_gene: TRBV11-1; abundance: .; j_gene: TRBJ2-2; CDR3nt: TGTGCCAGCAGCTCACGCGTCCCGAACACCGGGGAGCTGTTTTTT; CDR3aa: CASSSRVPNTGELFF
d_gene: .; v_gene: TRBV4-1; abundance: .; j_gene: TRBJ1-2; CDR3nt: TGCGCCAGCAGCCAAGAGGGGGTAGCTAACTATGGCTACACCTTC; CDR3aa: CASSQEGVANYGYTF
d_gene: TRBD2; v_gene: TRBV6-1; abundance: .; j_gene: TRBJ2-7; CDR3nt: TGTGCCAGCAGTGAACGGGGGGATGTGCAGTTCGAGCAGTACTTC; CDR3aa: CASSERGDVQFEQYF
d_gene: .; v_gene: TRBV6-6; abundance: .; j_gene: TRBJ2-4; CDR3nt: TGTGCCAGCAGTTCCTCTATAGCCAAAAACATTCAGTACTTC; CDR3aa: CASSSSIAKNIQYF
d_gene: .; v_gene: TRBV10-3; abundance: .; j_gene: TRBJ1-1; CDR3nt: TGTGCCATCAGTGACTTCGGGGAGAACACTGAAGCTTTCTTT; CDR3aa: CAISDFGENTEAFF
d_gene: .; v_gene: TRBV19; abundance: .; j_gene: TRBJ2-1; CDR3nt: TGTGCCAGTAGAAAGGGGGTGGGAGCGCTGTTGGTCAATGAGCAGTTCTTC; CDR3aa: CASRKGVGALLVNEQFF
d_gene: .; v_gene: TRBV5-5; abundance: .; j_gene: TRBJ1-6; CDR3nt: TGTGCCAGCAGCCTGGAGTCGTCTGGCGGGCGCGGTTCACCCCTCCACTTT; CDR3aa: CASSLESSGGRGSPLHF
d_gene: .; v_gene: TRBV6-6; abundance: once; j_gene: TRBJ1-2; CDR3nt: TGTGCCAGCGTAAAATTTGGCGCTAACTATGGCTACACCTTC; CDR3aa: CASVKFGANYGYTF
d_gene: .; v_gene: TRBV9; abundance: .; j_gene: TRBJ2-5; CDR3nt: TGTGCCAGCAGCGTAGGAGGAGAGACCCAGTACTTC; CDR3aa: CASSVGGETQYF
d_gene: .; v_gene: TRBV9; abundance: once; j_gene: TRBJ1-5; CDR3nt: TGTGCCAGCAGCCTATCGTTGGTGGAGCCCCAGCATTTT; CDR3aa: CASSLSLVEPQHF
d_gene: TRBD2; v_gene: TRBV5-4; abundance: .; j_gene: TRBJ2-3; CDR3nt: TGTGCCAGCAGCTTGGCAGCGGGGGCTCTACAGAGTACGCAGTATTTT; CDR3aa: CASSLAAGALQSTQYF
d_gene: .; v_gene: TRBV5-6; abundance: .; j_gene: TRBJ2-5; CDR3nt: TGTGCCAGCAGCTTGCGGAGGGTCCCAGAGACCCAGTACTTC; CDR3aa: CASSLRRVPETQYF
d_gene: .; v_gene: TRBV19; abundance: .; j_gene: TRBJ2-4; CDR3nt: TGTGCCAGTAGTATTGGGGCCGGGGGCGTGAACATTCAGTACTTC; CDR3aa: CASSIGAGGVNIQYF
d_gene: TRBD1; v_gene: TRBV5-5; abundance: .; j_gene: TRBJ2-7; CDR3nt: TGTGCCAGCAGCTTGACCGGGACAGGGTACGAGCAGTACTTC; CDR3aa: CASSLTGTGYEQYF
d_gene: .; v_gene: TRBV7-3; abundance: once; j_gene: TRBJ1-1; CDR3nt: TGTGCCAGCAGCCCGTCGGGGCCGAACACTGAAGCTTTCTTT; CDR3aa: CASSPSGPNTEAFF
d_gene: TRBD1; v_gene: TRBV29-1; abundance: .; j_gene: TRBJ1-1; CDR3nt: TGCAGCGAAACCCAGGGGGGGACTGAAGCTTTCTTT; CDR3aa: CSETQGGTEAFF
d_gene: .; v_gene: TRBV7-9; abundance: .; j_gene: TRBJ2-4; CDR3nt: TGTGCCAGCAGCTCGTCGTACCTATCGGCCAAAAACATTCAGTACTTC; CDR3aa: CASSSSYLSAKNIQYF
d_gene: .; v_gene: TRBV9; abundance: few; j_gene: TRBJ1-4; CDR3nt: TGTGCCAGCAGCGGGGGGCCTAATGAAAAACTGTTTTTT; CDR3aa: CASSGGPNEKLFF
d_gene: .; v_gene: TRBV2; abundance: .; j_gene: TRBJ1-6; CDR3nt: TGTGCCAGCAGTGAGCGTCAGGGGAATTCACCCCTCCACTTT; CDR3aa: CASSERQGNSPLHF